Below, 20 T cell receptor beta chains from the same sample are listed, as sequenced in a study of TIL therapy for anti-PD-1-resistant metastatic lung cancer (dated by TCRdb to about 2021). The sample's time point label, decoded: pre-treatment sample, taken before nivolumab and TIL therapy. The immunoSEQ v3 hsTCRB kit was used to amplify TCR beta CDR3 regions from genomic DNA through bias-controlled multiplex PCR. TCRdb obtained this table from immuneACCESS and retained in-frame rearrangements with V and J assigned. These tables miss some clones; where compared with another copy, unresolved V genes account for less than half of the shortfall, and the remainder is unexplained. Counted in this sample were roughly 60,000 clones; less than 75% of them appeared once. The top ten constitute around 1.7% of the sample. The sequenced sample was blood, obtained at baseline. The receptors were gathered from a person aged 25 to 85 with non-small cell lung cancer.

The genes are TRBV5-1 and TRBJ2-5, with 12 bases fitting TRBD1. The germline gives CDR1 SGHRS, CDR2 YFSETQ. The CDR3 runs 16 residues. V shed 0 bases and J 3 bases; nucleotides not matched to a gene: 3. The CDR3 loop reads CASSLGGTGGEETQYF. CDR3 sequence (DNA): TGCGCCAGCAGCTTGGGAGGGACAGGGGGCGAAGAGACCCAGTACTTC.

This chain links TRBV4-2 with TRBJ2-7, with TRBD2 identical over 7 bases. This CDR3 contains 14 residues. Germline loops: CDR1 LGHNA, CDR2 YNFKEQ. The junction had 3 bases not matched to a gene; V was cut back by 4 bases and J by 0 bases. CDR3: CASSPAGSSYEQYF. CDR3 in DNA: TGTGCCAGCAGCCCAGCGGGGAGCTCCTACGAGCAGTACTTC.

This clone was counted only a few times. This chain uses TRBV5-1 with TRBJ1-1; tentatively, D is TRBD1 (6 bases). Between the trimmed V and J ends, which lost 2 bases and 4 bases, there was a span of 15 bases. This CDR3 has 15 amino acids. The germline V gene has CDR1 SGHRS and CDR2 YFSETQ. The CDR3 loop is CASSLIQGQGTEAFF. The DNA for the CDR3 is TGCGCCAGCAGCTTAATACAGGGCCAGGGCACTGAAGCTTTCTTT.

This chain joins TRBV2 and TRBJ1-4; D call uncertain. CDR1 SNHLY and CDR2 FYNNEI come from the germline V gene. The CDR3 runs 17 residues. Between the trimmed V and J ends, which lost 0 bases and 0 bases, there was a span of 11 bases. In nucleotides, the CDR3 is TGTGCCAGCAGTGAAGCGGCGGATAGTACAACTAATGAAAAACTGTTTTTT. Translated, it gives CASSEAADSTTNEKLFF.

The chain combines TRBV12-5 with TRBJ2-2, with 8 bases identical to TRBD2. CDR1 and CDR2 from the germline V gene are LGHNT and FRNRAP. The J segment lost 6 bases and the V segment lost 7 bases, leaving 19 bases of the junction unmatched. The CDR3 extends over 18 amino acids. CDR3 DNA sequence: TGTGCTAGTGCCTCTCGGGAGGGGGGCAGGGAAAGGGCCGGGGAGCTGTTTTTT. Translating it yields CASASREGGRERAGELFF.

V is TRBV4-3 and J is TRBJ2-7, with D hard to call. The CDR3 totals 15 residues. Germline V lookup: CDR1 LGHNA, CDR2 YSLEER. Trimming cost V 0 bases and J 2 bases, with 11 bases left between them. For the CDR3, the DNA is TGCGCCAGCAGCCAAGACCCTATTACTACCTACGAGCAGTACTTC. The encoded protein is CASSQDPITTYEQYF.

The rearrangement links TRBV4-3 to TRBJ2-7; 9 nucleotides agree with TRBD1. J lost 2 bases, V lost 4 bases, and 6 bases had no gene match. Germline V lookup: CDR1 LGHNA, CDR2 YSLEER. This CDR3 comprises 15 residues. In nucleotides, the CDR3 is TGCGCCAGCAGCCCGGGGGACAGGGTCACCTACGAGCAGTACTTC. It encodes CASSPGDRVTYEQYF.

The rearrangement joins TRBV5-1 to TRBJ2-1; 7 bases agree with TRBD1. Trimming took 3 bases from V and 12 from J; bases not matched to a gene: 12. The CDR3 length is 14 residues. Germline V gene sequence: CDR1 SGHRS, CDR2 YFSETQ. The CDR3 sequence: CASSSGQVEIGQFF. In DNA, the CDR3 is TGCGCCAGCAGCTCAGGACAGGTCGAAATAGGGCAGTTCTTC. The full variable domain, in which reference TRBV5-1 and TRBJ2-1 provide the parts outside the CDR3, is KAGVTQTPRYLIKTRGQQVTLSCSPISGHRSVSWYQQTPGQGLQFLFEYFSETQRNKGNFPGRFSGRQFSNSRSEMNVSTLELGDSALYLCASSSGQVEIGQFFGPGTRLTVL.

As to this clone: One end of the junction fails to match germline, which may point to a read error. The V and J genes are TRBV4-3 and TRBJ2-7; 9 bases map to TRBD2. The CDR3 has 16 residues. From germline, CDR1 is LGHNA and CDR2 YSLEER. CDR3 loop: CASSQGGAGGLYERYF. The CDR3 nucleotides read TGCGCCAGCAGCCAAGGGGGAGCGGGAGGCCTCTACGAGCGGTACTTC.

This clone has a handful of counts. The chain links TRBV29-1 to TRBJ1-2; TRBD1 might be the D (5 bases). The CDR3 is 13 amino acids. Germline V CDR1 and CDR2: SQVTM, ANQGSEA. The V end lost 3 bases, the J end lost 8 bases, and 16 bases lay between the germline ends. CDR3: CSVDDPRDSGYTF. The CDR3 DNA reads as TGCAGCGTTGACGATCCCCGGGACTCCGGCTACACCTTC.

The V gene is TRBV30, the J gene TRBJ1-5, with D uncertain. Germline V CDR1 and CDR2: GTSNPN, SVGIG (reference sequence). The CDR3 is 15 residues long. V lost 4 bases and J 0 bases, leaving 13 bases between the germline ends. CDR3 loop: CAWNRVTHSNQPQHF. CDR3 sequence (DNA): TGTGCCTGGAATCGAGTAACCCATAGCAATCAGCCCCAGCATTTT.

About this clone: The sample contains more than one DNA sequence encoding this CDR3. This chain joins TRBV9 and TRBJ1-1, with unresolved D. CDR1 is SGDLS and CDR2 is YYNGEE in the germline V gene. With 0 bases removed from V and 1 base from J, the gap between germline ends came to 4 bases. The CDR3 totals 13 residues. The CDR3 region is CASSVARNTEAFF. The CDR3 DNA reads as TGTGCCAGCAGCGTAGCCCGGAACACTGAAGCTTTCTTT. Full variable domain (missing parts from reference TRBV9 and TRBJ1-1): DSGVTQTPKHLITATGQRVTLRCSPRSGDLSVYWYQQSLDQGLQFLIQYYNGEERAKGNILERFSAQQFPDLHSELNLSSLELGDSALYFCASSVARNTEAFFGQGTRLTVV.

The chain is built from TRBV15 and TRBJ1-1; 8 bases map to TRBD1. The CDR3 is 14 amino acids. Germline lookup yields CDR1 LNHNV and CDR2 YYDKDF (reference sequence). V lost 5 bases to trimming and J lost 5 bases; unmatched junction nucleotides: 7. The CDR3 protein is CATSDQGAGTEAFF. The CDR3 DNA reads as TGTGCCACCAGCGACCAGGGGGCCGGGACTGAAGCTTTCTTT. Complete variable domain (other parts from reference TRBV15 and TRBJ1-1): DAMVIQNPRYQVTQFGKPVTLSCSQTLNHNVMYWYQQKSSQAPKLLFHYYDKDFNNEADTPDNFQSRRPNTSFCFLDIRSPGLGDTAMYLCATSDQGAGTEAFFGQGTRLTVV.

The V gene is TRBV6-6, the J gene TRBJ2-3; either TRBD1 or TRBD2 may fit D (5 bases each). CDR3 length: 14 amino acids. V was cut by 8 bases and J by 5 bases, with 17 bases left in between. Per germline, CDR1 MNHNY and CDR2 SVGAGI (reference sequence). The CDR3: CASGGTGPGDTQYF. CDR3 coding DNA: TGTGCCAGCGGGGGTACGGGGCCGGGAGATACGCAGTATTTT.

The J gene is TRBJ2-3, the V gene TRBV11-3, with TRBD1 identical over 9 bases. The junction had 8 bases not matched to a gene; V was cut back by 1 base and J by 3 bases. This CDR3 region has 17 residues. Per germline, CDR1 SGHNT and CDR2 YENEEA. The CDR3 coding sequence is TGTGCCAGCAGCTTAGGAGTCACAGGGGGCGCAACAGATACGCAGTATTTT. It codes for CASSLGVTGGATDTQYF.

The chain combines TRBV2 with TRBJ2-5; the match to TRBD1 covers 8 bases. Losses at the gene ends were 5 bases for V and 5 bases for J; bases not matched to a gene: 7. Germline lookup yields CDR1 SNHLY and CDR2 FYNNEI. The CDR3 has 14 amino acids. The CDR3 sequence: CASSRTGLIETQYF. The CDR3 DNA reads TGTGCCAGCAGTCGGACAGGGCTGATCGAGACCCAGTACTTC.

The CDR3 here is CATAVSGLRNEKLFF. Here the CDR3 DNA reads TGTGCCACCGCTGTGTCAGGGCTGAGGAATGAAAAACTGTTTTTT. J is TRBJ1-4 and V is TRBV7-9; a weak D match, TRBD1 (5 bases). This CDR3 has 15 residues. CDR1 and CDR2 from the germline V gene are SEHNR and FQNEAQ (reference sequence). Between the trimmed V and J ends, which lost 10 bases and 5 bases, there was a span of 20 bases.

The V call is TRBV29-1, the J call TRBJ2-7, with TRBD1 matching 9 bases. Germline CDR1 is SQVTM and CDR2 is ANQGSEA. CDR3 length equals 12 residues. Trimming removed 4 bases from V and 6 bases from J; junction bases left unmatched: 4. The CDR3 DNA reads TGCAGCGTTGGGGACAGGGTCTTCGAGCAGTACTTC. Protein sequence: CSVGDRVFEQYF.

The gene calls are TRBV27 and TRBJ2-2; D is ambiguous. The CDR3 has 11 residues. CDR1 MNHEY and CDR2 SMNVEV come from the germline V gene (reference sequence). The germline V and J ends were trimmed by 8 bases and 3 bases, with 4 bases remaining between them. CDR3 DNA: TGTGCCAGCCGATACACCGGGGAGCTGTTTTTT. As protein: CASRYTGELFF.

The chain carries TRBV27 and TRBJ2-7, with D possibly being TRBD1 or TRBD2 (5 bases each). The V gene lost 3 bases and the J gene lost 7 bases, with 19 bases spanning the gap. Germline values: CDR1 MNHEY, CDR2 SMNVEV (reference sequence). The CDR3 extends over 15 amino acids. The CDR3 DNA is TGTGCCAGCAGTTTGGGGACGGCCTTCACCCGGGAGCAGTACTTC. It specifies CASSLGTAFTREQYF.